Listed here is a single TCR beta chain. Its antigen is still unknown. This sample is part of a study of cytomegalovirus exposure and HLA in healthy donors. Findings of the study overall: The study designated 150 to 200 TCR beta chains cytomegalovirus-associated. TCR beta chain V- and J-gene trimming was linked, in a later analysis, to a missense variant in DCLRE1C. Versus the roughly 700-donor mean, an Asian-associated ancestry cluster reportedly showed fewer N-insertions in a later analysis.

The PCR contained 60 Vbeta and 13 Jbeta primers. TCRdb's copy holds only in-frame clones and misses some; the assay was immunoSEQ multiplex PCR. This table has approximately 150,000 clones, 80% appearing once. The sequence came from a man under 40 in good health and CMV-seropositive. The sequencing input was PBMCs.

The CDR3 loop reads CASSYGASRGNTQYF. The CDR3 DNA follows: TGTGCCAGCAGTTACGGCGCTAGTCGGGGAAATACGCAGTATTTT. The V and J genes are TRBV6-5 and TRBJ2-3; weak D call: TRBD2 (5 bases). CDR3 size: 15 residues. V lost 2 bases to trimming and J lost 7 bases, with 16 bases between them. Looked up from germline, CDR1 is MNHEY and CDR2 is SVGAGI.